This T cell receptor (beta chain) was profiled in a study of cytomegalovirus exposure and HLA in healthy donors. This clone was picked up a small number of times. As yet, its antigen is unknown. A junction boundary mismatches the germline segment, possibly from a read error. Vbeta (60) and Jbeta (13) primers were used in the PCR. Clones were read by immunoSEQ multiplex PCR, and TCRdb kept only the in-frame ones, dropping some. The sample holds about 150,000 clones, around four fifths seen once. Germline lookup yields CDR1 MNHEY and CDR2 SMNVEV (reference sequence). The length of the CDR3 is 16 residues. Points from the study as a whole: The dataset shows that most TCR sequences were rare, while some public TCRs occurred in many donors. In an earlier analysis, most TCR beta V segments were productive about 87% or about 30% of the time.

The rearrangement joins TRBV27 to TRBJ2-6, with D possibly being TRBD1 (6 bases). The sequenced sample was PBMCs. This sequence originates from a young woman in good health and CMV-seronegative. CDR3 DNA sequence: TGTGCCAGCAGTATTACTGGGACATCTGGGGCCAACGGCCTGACTTTC. Translation: CASSITGTSGANGLTF. The variable domain in full, with the rest retrieved from reference TRBV27 and TRBJ2-6, is EAQVTQNPRYLITVTGKKLTVTCSQNMNHEYMSWYRQDPGLGLRQIYYSMNVEVTDKGDVPEGYKVSRKEKRNFPLILESPSPNQTSLYFCASSITGTSGANGLTFGAGSRLTVL.